These 20 T cell receptor beta chains were all obtained from the same sample, sequenced in a study of cytomegalovirus exposure and HLA in healthy donors. PCR involved 60 Vbeta and 13 Jbeta primers. Some clones are missing from TCRdb's copy, which holds only in-frame ones; the method was immunoSEQ multiplex PCR. The sample lists roughly 100,000 clones; 15% were seen once. The specimen was PBMCs. The receptors derive from a female donor in good health and CMV-seronegative.

This chain uses TRBV5-4 with TRBJ2-6, with TRBD1 matching over 8 bases. Germline CDR1 SGHNT, CDR2 YYREEE (reference sequence). V lost 3 bases to trimming and J lost 1 base; unmatched junction nucleotides: 9. The CDR3 consists of 18 residues. CDR3: CASSSPAGGFSGANVLTF. The CDR3 DNA reads TGTGCCAGCAGCTCCCCGGCAGGGGGCTTTTCTGGGGCCAACGTCCTGACTTTC.

This clone occurred a few times. The rearrangement links TRBV30 to TRBJ1-6, with TRBD1 matching 7 bases. The CDR3 loop spans 17 amino acids. Germline V gene data show CDR1 as GTSNPN and CDR2 as SVGIG (reference sequence). With 0 bases clipped from V and 7 bases from J, the junction kept 12 bases outside the gene matches. This CDR3 is CAWSVRGGRGANSPLHF. Here the CDR3 DNA reads TGTGCCTGGAGTGTACGAGGGGGCAGGGGGGCCAATTCACCCCTCCACTTT.

The sample holds a few counts of this clone. V gene TRBV6-1 combines with J gene TRBJ1-2; maybe TRBD1 (6 bases). Trimming took off 5 bases at V and 3 bases at J, with 7 bases between the two ends. In germline, CDR1 is MNHNS, CDR2 SASEGT. The CDR3 runs to 12 residues. The CDR3 nucleotides are TGTGCCAGCAGTAACAGGGACTATGGCTACACCTTC. The encoded protein is CASSNRDYGYTF.

This clone turned up a few times. The chain combines TRBV4-1 with TRBJ2-1; D is ambiguous. The CDR3 contains 16 residues. Germline CDR1 is MGHRA and CDR2 is YSYEKL. The germline V and J ends were trimmed by 4 bases and 0 bases, with 13 bases remaining between them. Here the CDR3 reads CASSPARSSSYNEQFF. The CDR3 DNA reads as TGCGCCAGCAGCCCCGCCAGGTCGAGCTCCTACAATGAGCAGTTCTTC.

V is TRBV29-1 and J is TRBJ2-7, with D possibly matching TRBD1 (5 bases). Germline CDR1 reads SQVTM; CDR2 reads ANQGSEA. This CDR3 region has 13 residues. Trimming stripped 7 bases from V and 0 bases from J, with 13 bases between. In DNA, the CDR3 is TGCAGCGCCCATTCCCAGGGCTCCTACGAGCAGTACTTC. Amino acid sequence: CSAHSQGSYEQYF.

This clone has more than one count but fewer than ten. This chain uses TRBV5-8 with TRBJ1-5; 9 nucleotides agree with TRBD1. The V and J ends lost 3 bases and 4 bases, in that order; junction bases with no gene match: 5. The CDR3 is made up of 15 amino acids. Germline CDR1 is SGHTS and CDR2 is YDEGEE. The CDR3 DNA sequence: TGTGCCAGCAGCTCGGGACAGGGCTGGAATCAGCCCCAGCATTTT. Its translation is CASSSGQGWNQPQHF.

Here the CDR3 DNA reads TGTGCCAGCAGCCGCGAGTTCTTGGGCGGGACTCAAGAGACCCAGTACTTC. Translation: CASSREFLGGTQETQYF. J is TRBJ2-5 and V is TRBV7-9; TRBD2 might be the D (6 bases). The V end lost 5 bases, the J end lost 2 bases, and 21 bases lay between the germline ends. The CDR3 has 17 residues. Looked up from germline, CDR1 is SEHNR and CDR2 is FQNEAQ (reference sequence). The whole variable domain, filled in from reference TRBV7-9 and TRBJ2-5, reads DTGVSQNPRHKITKRGQNVTFRCDPISEHNRLYWYRQTLGQGPEFLTYFQNEAQLEKSRLLSDRFSAERPKGSFSTLEIQRTEQGDSAMYLCASSREFLGGTQETQYFGPGTRLLVL.

The chain couples TRBV4-1 to TRBJ2-1, with D maybe TRBD2 (8 bases). CDR1 and CDR2 from the germline V gene are MGHRA and YSYEKL. This CDR3 is 17 amino acids long. V shed 4 bases and J shed 7 bases, with 23 bases lying between them. CDR3 coding DNA: TGCGCCAGCAGCCCAGCAGGGGGGCGGGAGGTTTTGAATGAGCAGTTCTTC. Protein product: CASSPAGGREVLNEQFF.

This clone turned up a few times. The chain employs TRBV5-1 and TRBJ2-1; D is perhaps TRBD2 (5 bases). The ends were cut back, 0 bases at V and 3 bases at J, with 7 bases in the middle. CDR1 is SGHRS, CDR2 YFSETQ, per germline. The CDR3 runs to 14 residues. CDR3 loop: CASSLDGVYNEQFF. Here the CDR3 DNA reads TGCGCCAGCAGCTTGGACGGGGTCTACAATGAGCAGTTCTTC.

This clone was seen only a few times. The rearrangement joins TRBV19 to TRBJ2-5, with 13 bases lining up with TRBD2. Germline V CDR1 and CDR2: LNHDA, SQIVND (reference sequence). The CDR3 covers 19 residues. The ends lost 3 bases at V and 0 bases at J; junction bases unmatched: 10. This CDR3 is CASSMAQPGLAGYQETQYF. The CDR3 DNA is TGTGCCAGTAGTATGGCCCAACCGGGACTAGCGGGATACCAAGAGACCCAGTACTTC.

This clone occurred a few times. V is TRBV7-9 and J is TRBJ2-3, with TRBD2 matching over 9 bases. V gave up 2 bases and J gave up 4 bases; unmatched junction bases: 4. CDR3 size: 15 residues. Germline CDR1 and CDR2: SEHNR and FQNEAQ (reference sequence). CDR3 sequence: CASSLSSGNSDTQYF. The CDR3 coding sequence is TGTGCCAGCAGCTTATCTAGCGGGAATTCAGATACGCAGTATTTT.

The chain joins TRBV5-1 to TRBJ2-3, with 8 bases fitting TRBD1. V lost 4 bases, J lost 4 bases, and 14 bases stayed unmatched. CDR3 size: 17 residues. Germline V gene data show CDR1 as SGHRS and CDR2 as YFSETQ. CDR3 coding DNA: TGCGCCAGCAGCGTACCGGACAGGGCAGTCGTGGCAGATACGCAGTATTTT. Protein product: CASSVPDRAVVADTQYF.

The chain uses TRBV7-2 and TRBJ1-5, with a tentative D call TRBD1 (6 bases). CDR1 and CDR2 from the germline V gene are SGHTA and FQGNSA. V lost 1 base and J 3 bases, leaving 13 bases between the germline ends. This CDR3 has 16 amino acids. The CDR3 DNA reads TGTGCCAGCAGCTTAGTTGGGGGCAGGAACAATCAGCCCCAGCATTTT. It yields the protein CASSLVGGRNNQPQHF.

The V and J genes are TRBV7-9 and TRBJ1-4, with 7 positions matching TRBD1. Germline CDR1 reads SEHNR; CDR2 reads FQNEAQ (reference sequence). The CDR3 sequence is 14 residues long. V gave up 1 base and J gave up 7 bases; unmatched junction bases: 3. The chain's CDR3 is CASSLDNRGEKLFF. DNA for the CDR3: TGTGCCAGCAGCTTAGATAACAGGGGTGAAAAACTGTTTTTT.

The CDR3 nucleotides are TGTGCCAGCAGTAATACAGGGGGAGGGAGAACTGAAGCTTTCTTT. Protein product: CASSNTGGGRTEAFF. V usage is TRBV5-8 and J usage is TRBJ1-1, with 8 bases matching TRBD1. The CDR3 is made up of 15 amino acids. Germline CDR1 reads SGHTS; CDR2 reads YDEGEE. Trimming at V came to 5 bases and at J to 5 bases, leaving 11 bases not matched to a gene.

The genes are TRBV19 and TRBJ1-2; possible D gene TRBD1, 5 bases. There are 12 residues in the CDR3. V lost 3 bases and J lost 8, with 10 bases in between. Germline-derived CDR1 and CDR2 are LNHDA and SQIVND (reference sequence). This CDR3 is CASSILGQGYTF. DNA of the CDR3: TGTGCCAGTAGTATCCTGGGGCAAGGCTACACCTTC.

The chain is built from TRBV11-2 and TRBJ1-1; D ambiguous. Germline CDR1 reads SGHAT; CDR2 reads FQNNGV. With 2 bases removed from V and 10 bases from J, the gap between germline ends came to 11 bases. This CDR3 is 12 amino acids long. As DNA, the CDR3 is TGTGCCAGCAGCTTAAGGGTTAGCGGAGCTTTCTTT. Protein product: CASSLRVSGAFF.

A few counts support this clone. The chain couples TRBV5-1 to TRBJ2-5, with D possibly matching TRBD1 (6 bases). The length of the CDR3 is 15 residues. The ends were cut back, 0 bases at V and 2 bases at J, with 11 bases in the middle. In germline, CDR1 is SGHRS, CDR2 YFSETQ. The CDR3 bases are TGCGCCAGCAGCTTGGCCCCAGGGGTTCAAGAGACCCAGTACTTC. Encoded protein: CASSLAPGVQETQYF.

The chain joins TRBV7-9 to TRBJ2-1; 8 positions match TRBD2. The germline V gene encodes CDR1 SEHNR and CDR2 FQNEAQ (reference sequence). Trimming removed 3 bases from V and 7 bases from J; junction bases left unmatched: 5. This CDR3 spans 14 amino acids. The DNA of the CDR3 is TGTGCCAGCAGCTTGTCGGGAGGGTATAATGAGCAGTTCTTC. Translation gives CASSLSGGYNEQFF.

This sequence joins TRBV5-6 and TRBJ1-6, with 8 bases lining up with TRBD1. Germline V CDR1 and CDR2: SGHDT, YYEEEE. Trimming cost V 5 bases and J 7 bases; bases outside gene matches: 2. The CDR3 has 13 residues. The CDR3 DNA is TGTGCCAGCAGACACAGGGGGAATTCACCCCTCCACTTT. It is translated as CASRHRGNSPLHF. Variable domain in full (rest from reference TRBV5-6 and TRBJ1-6): DAGVTQSPTHLIKTRGQQVTLRCSPKSGHDTVSWYQQALGQGPQFIFQYYEEEERQRGNFPDRFSGHQFPNYSSELNVNALLLGDSALYLCASRHRGNSPLHFGNGTRLTVT.